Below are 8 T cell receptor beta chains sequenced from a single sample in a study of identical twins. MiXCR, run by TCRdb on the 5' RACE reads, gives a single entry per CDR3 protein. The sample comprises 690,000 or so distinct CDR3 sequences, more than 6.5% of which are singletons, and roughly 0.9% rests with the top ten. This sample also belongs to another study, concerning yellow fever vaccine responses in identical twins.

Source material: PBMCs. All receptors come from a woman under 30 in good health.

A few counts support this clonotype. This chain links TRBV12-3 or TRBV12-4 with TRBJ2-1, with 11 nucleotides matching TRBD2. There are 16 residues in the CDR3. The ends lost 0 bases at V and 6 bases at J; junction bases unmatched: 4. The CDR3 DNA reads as TGTGCCAGCAGTTTAGCCCTTAGCGGGAGGGCCAATGAGCAGTTCTTC. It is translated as CASSLALSGRANEQFF.

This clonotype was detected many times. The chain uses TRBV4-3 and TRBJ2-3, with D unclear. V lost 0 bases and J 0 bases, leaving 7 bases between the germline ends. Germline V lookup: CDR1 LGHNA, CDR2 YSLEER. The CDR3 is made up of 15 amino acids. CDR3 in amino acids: CASSQDQLSTDTQYF. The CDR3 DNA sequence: TGCGCCAGCAGCCAAGATCAGCTTAGCACAGATACGCAGTATTTT.

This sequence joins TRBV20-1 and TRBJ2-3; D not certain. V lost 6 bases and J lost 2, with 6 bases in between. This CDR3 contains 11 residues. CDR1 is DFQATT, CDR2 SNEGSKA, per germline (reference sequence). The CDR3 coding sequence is TGCAGTGCCCAGCACACAGATACGCAGTATTTT. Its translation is CSAQHTDTQYF.

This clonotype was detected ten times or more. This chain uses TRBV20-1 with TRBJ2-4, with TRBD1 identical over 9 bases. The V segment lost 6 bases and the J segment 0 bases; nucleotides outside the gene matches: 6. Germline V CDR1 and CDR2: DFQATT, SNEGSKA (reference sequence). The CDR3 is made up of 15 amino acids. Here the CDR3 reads CSARQGVGAKNIQYF. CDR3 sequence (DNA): TGCAGTGCACGACAGGGGGTGGGAGCCAAAAACATTCAGTACTTC.

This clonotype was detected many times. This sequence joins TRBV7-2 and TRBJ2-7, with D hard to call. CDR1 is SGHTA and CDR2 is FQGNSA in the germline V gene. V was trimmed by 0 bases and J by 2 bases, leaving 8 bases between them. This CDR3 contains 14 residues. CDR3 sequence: CASSLAGSTYEQYF. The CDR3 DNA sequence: TGTGCCAGCAGCTTAGCGGGTTCCACCTACGAGCAGTACTTC.

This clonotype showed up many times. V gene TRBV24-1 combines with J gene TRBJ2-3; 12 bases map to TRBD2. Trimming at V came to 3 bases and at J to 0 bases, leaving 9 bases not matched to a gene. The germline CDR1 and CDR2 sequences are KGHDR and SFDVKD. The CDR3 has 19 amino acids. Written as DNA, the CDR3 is TGTGCCACCAGTGATCTGTCCTTCGGACTAGCGGGGAGCACAGATACGCAGTATTTT. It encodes CATSDLSFGLAGSTDTQYF.

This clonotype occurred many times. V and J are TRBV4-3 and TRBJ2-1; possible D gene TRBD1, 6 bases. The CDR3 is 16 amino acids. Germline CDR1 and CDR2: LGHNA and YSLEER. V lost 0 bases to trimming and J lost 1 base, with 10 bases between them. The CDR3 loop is CASSQEGQGSYNEQFF. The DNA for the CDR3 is TGCGCCAGCAGCCAAGAAGGGCAGGGGTCCTACAATGAGCAGTTCTTC.

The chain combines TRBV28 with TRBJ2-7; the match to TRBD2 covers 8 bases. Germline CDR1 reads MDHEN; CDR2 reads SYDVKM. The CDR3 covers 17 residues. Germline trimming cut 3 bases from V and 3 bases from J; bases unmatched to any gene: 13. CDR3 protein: CASSFGRGILSGYEQYF. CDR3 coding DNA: TGTGCCAGCAGTTTCGGGAGGGGGATACTATCGGGCTACGAGCAGTACTTC.